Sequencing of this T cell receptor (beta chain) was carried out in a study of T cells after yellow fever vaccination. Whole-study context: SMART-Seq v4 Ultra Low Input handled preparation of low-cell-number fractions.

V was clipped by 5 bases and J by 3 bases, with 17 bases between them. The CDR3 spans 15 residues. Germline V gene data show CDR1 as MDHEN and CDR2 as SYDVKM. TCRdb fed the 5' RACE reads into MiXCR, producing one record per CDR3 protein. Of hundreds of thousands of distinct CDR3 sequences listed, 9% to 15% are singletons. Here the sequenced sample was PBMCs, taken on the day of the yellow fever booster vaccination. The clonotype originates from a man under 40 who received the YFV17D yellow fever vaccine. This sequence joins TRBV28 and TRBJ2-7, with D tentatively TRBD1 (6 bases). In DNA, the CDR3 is TGTGCCAGCAGTGGGGGACACAGGACCTACTACGAGCAGTACTTC. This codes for CASSGGHRTYYEQYF.